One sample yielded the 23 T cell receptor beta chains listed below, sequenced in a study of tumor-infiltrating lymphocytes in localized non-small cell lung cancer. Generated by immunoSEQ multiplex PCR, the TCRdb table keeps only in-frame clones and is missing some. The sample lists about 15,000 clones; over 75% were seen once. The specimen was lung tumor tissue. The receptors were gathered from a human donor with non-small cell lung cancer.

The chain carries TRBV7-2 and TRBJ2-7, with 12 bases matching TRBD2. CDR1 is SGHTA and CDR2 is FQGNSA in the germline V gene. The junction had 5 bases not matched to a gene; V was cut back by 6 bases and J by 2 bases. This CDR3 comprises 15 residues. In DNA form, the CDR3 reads TGTGCCAGCAGACTACTAGCGGGAGGCCCCTACGAGCAGTACTTC. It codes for CASRLLAGGPYEQYF. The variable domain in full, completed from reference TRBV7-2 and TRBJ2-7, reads GAGVSQSPSNKVTEKGKDVELRCDPISGHTALYWYRQSLGQGLEFLIYFQGNSAPDKSGLPSDRFSAERTGGSVSTLTIQRTQQEDSAVYLCASRLLAGGPYEQYFGPGTRLTVT.

CDR3 coding DNA: TGTGCCAGCAGCTTACTAGCGGGAGGGGCAGATACGCAGTATTTT. Translating it yields CASSLLAGGADTQYF. The genes are TRBV11-3 and TRBJ2-3; 12 bases line up with TRBD2. CDR3 size: 15 residues. Germline CDR1 reads SGHNT; CDR2 reads YENEEA. V dropped 2 bases and J dropped 4; count of bases not matched to a gene: 1.

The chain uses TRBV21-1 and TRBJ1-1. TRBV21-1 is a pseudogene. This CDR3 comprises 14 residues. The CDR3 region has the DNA TGTGCCAGCCTGCGTACGGGGAGAACCACTGAAGCTTTCTTT. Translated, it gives CASLRTGRTTEAFF.

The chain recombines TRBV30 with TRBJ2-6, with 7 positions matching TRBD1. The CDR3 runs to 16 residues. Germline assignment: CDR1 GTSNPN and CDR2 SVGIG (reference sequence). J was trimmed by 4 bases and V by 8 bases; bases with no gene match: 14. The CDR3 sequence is CARKGGGAFGANVLTF. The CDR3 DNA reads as TGTGCCAGAAAAGGGGGCGGCGCGTTCGGGGCCAACGTCCTGACTTTC.

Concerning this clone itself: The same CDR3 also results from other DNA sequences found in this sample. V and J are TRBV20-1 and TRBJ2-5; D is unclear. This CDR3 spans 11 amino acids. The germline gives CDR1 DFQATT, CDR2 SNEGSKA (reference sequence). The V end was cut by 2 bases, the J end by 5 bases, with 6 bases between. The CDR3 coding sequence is TGCAGTGCTAGACTATTGGAGACCCAGTACTTC. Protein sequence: CSARLLETQYF.

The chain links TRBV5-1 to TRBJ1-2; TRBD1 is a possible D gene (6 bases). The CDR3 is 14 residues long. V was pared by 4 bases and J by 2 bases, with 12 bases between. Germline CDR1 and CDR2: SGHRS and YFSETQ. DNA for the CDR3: TGCGCCAGCAGCCTTAGGACAGAAAACTATGGCTACACCTTC. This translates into CASSLRTENYGYTF.

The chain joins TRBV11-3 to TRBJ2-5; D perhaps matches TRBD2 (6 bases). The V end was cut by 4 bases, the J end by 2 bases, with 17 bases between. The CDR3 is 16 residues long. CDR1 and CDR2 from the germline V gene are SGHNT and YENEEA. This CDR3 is CASSSGTSLHQETQYF. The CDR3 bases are TGTGCCAGCAGCTCGGGGACTTCCTTGCATCAAGAGACCCAGTACTTC. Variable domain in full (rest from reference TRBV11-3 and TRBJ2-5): EAGVVQSPRYKIIEKKQPVAFWCNPISGHNTLYWYLQNLGQGPELLIRYENEEAVDDSQLPKDRFSAERLKGVDSTLKIQPAELGDSAVYLCASSSGTSLHQETQYFGPGTRLLVL.

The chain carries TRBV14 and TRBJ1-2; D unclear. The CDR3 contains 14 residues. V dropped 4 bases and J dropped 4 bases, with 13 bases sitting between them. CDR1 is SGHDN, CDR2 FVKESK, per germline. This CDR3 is CASSPSQRGYGYTF. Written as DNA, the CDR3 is TGTGCCAGCAGCCCATCCCAACGGGGCTATGGCTACACCTTC. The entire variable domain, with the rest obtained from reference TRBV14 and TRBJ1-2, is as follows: EAGVTQFPSHSVIEKGQTVTLRCDPISGHDNLYWYRRVMGKEIKFLLHFVKESKQDESGMPNNRFLAERTGGTYSTLKVQPAELEDSGVYFCASSPSQRGYGYTFGSGTRLTVV.

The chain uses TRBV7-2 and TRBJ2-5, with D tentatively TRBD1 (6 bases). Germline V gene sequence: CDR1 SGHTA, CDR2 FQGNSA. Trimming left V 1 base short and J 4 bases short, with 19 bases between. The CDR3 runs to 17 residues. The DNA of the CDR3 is TGTGCCAGCAGCTTAGTGCATTACAGGGATTTACGAGAGACCCAGTACTTC. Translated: CASSLVHYRDLRETQYF.

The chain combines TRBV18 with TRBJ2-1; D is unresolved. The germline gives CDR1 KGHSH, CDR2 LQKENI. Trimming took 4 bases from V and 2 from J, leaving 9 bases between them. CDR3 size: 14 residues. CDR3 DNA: TGTGCCAGCTCACTTGACTCCGCCTACAATGAGCAGTTCTTC. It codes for CASSLDSAYNEQFF.

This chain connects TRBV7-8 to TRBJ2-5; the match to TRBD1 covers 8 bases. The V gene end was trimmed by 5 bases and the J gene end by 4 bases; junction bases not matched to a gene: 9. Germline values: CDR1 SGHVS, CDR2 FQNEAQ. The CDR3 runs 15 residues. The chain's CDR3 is CASSIDRGSGETQYF. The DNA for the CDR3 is TGTGCCAGCAGCATTGACAGGGGCTCGGGAGAGACCCAGTACTTC.

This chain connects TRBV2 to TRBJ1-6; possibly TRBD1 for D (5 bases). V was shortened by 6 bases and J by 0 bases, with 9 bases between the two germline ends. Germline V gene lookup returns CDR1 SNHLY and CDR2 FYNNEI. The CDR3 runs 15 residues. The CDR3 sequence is CASRTDSSYNSPLHF. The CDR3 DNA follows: TGTGCCAGCAGGACTGACAGCTCCTATAATTCACCCCTCCACTTT.

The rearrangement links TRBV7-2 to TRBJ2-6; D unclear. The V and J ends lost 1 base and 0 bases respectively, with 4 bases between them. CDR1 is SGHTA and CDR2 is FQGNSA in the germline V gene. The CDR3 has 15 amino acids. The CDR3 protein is CASSLDNSGANVLTF. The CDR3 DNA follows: TGTGCCAGCAGCTTAGACAACTCTGGGGCCAACGTCCTGACTTTC. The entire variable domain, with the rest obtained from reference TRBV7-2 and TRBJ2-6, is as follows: GAGVSQSPSNKVTEKGKDVELRCDPISGHTALYWYRQSLGQGLEFLIYFQGNSAPDKSGLPSDRFSAERTGGSVSTLTIQRTQQEDSAVYLCASSLDNSGANVLTFGAGSRLTVL.

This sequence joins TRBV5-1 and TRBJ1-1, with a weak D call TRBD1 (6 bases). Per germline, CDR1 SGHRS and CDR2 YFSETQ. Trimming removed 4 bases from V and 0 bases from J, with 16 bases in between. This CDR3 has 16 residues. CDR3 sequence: CASSREAGQMNTEAFF. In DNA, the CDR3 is TGCGCCAGCAGCAGAGAAGCGGGACAAATGAACACTGAAGCTTTCTTT.

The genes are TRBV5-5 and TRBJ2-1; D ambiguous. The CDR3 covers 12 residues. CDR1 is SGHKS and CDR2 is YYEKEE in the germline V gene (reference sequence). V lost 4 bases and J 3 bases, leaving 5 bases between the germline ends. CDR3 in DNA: TGTGCCAGCAGCCCGCTCTACAATGAGCAGTTCTTC. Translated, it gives CASSPLYNEQFF.

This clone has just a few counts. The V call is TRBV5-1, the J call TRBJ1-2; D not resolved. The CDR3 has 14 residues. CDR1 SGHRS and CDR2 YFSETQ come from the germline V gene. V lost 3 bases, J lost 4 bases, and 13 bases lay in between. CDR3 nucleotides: TGCGCCAGCAGCTCTCCCGGACTACGCTATGGCTACACCTTC. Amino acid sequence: CASSSPGLRYGYTF.

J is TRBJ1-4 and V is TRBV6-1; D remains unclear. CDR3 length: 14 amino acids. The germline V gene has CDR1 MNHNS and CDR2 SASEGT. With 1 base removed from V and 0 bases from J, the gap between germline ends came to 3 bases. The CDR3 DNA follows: TGTGCCAGCAGTGAAGTTGCAACTAATGAAAAACTGTTTTTT. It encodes CASSEVATNEKLFF.

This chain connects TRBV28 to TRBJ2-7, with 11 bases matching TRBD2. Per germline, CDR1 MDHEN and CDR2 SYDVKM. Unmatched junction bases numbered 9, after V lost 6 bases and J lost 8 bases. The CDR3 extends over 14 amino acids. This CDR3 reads CASSQTSGTTKQYF. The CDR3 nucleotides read TGTGCCAGCAGCCAGACTAGCGGGACAACTAAGCAGTACTTC.

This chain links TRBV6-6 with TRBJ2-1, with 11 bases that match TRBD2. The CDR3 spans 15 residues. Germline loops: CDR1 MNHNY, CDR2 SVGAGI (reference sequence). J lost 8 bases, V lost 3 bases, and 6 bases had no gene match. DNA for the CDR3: TGTGCCAGCAGTTATTTAGCGGGAGGGCCTTATGAGCAGTTCTTC. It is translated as CASSYLAGGPYEQFF.

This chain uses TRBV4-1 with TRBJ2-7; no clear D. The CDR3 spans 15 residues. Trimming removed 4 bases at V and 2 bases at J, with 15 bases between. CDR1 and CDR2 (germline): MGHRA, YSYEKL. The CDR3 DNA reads TGCGCCAGCAGCCTTTTCATCTCGGGTACCTACGAGCAGTACTTC. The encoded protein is CASSLFISGTYEQYF.

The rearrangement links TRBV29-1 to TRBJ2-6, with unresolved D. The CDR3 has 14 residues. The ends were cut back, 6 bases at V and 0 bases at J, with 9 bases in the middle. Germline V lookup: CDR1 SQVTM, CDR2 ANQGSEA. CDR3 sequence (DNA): TGCAGCGTGTCGGGCGGCTCTGGGGCCAACGTCCTGACTTTC. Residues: CSVSGGSGANVLTF. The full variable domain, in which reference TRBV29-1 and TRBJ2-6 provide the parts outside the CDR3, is SAVISQKPSRDICQRGTSLTIQCQVDSQVTMMFWYRQQPGQSLTLIATANQGSEATYESGFVIDKFPISRPNLTFSTLTVSNMSPEDSSIYLCSVSGGSGANVLTFGAGSRLTVL.

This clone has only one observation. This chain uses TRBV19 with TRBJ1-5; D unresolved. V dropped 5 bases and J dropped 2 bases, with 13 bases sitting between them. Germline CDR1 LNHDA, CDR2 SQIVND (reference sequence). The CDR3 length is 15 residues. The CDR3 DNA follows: TGTGCCAGTAGTTCTTCCTTTGGCGGCAATCAGCCCCAGCATTTT. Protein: CASSSSFGGNQPQHF.

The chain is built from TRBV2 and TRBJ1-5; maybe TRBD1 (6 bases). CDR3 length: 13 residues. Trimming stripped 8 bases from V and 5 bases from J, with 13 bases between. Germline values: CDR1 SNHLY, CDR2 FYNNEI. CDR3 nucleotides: TGTGCCAGCCTAACAGGGAGGGATCAGCCCCAGCATTTT. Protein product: CASLTGRDQPQHF.